The sequence of this T cell receptor (beta chain) was determined in a study of blood T cells in healthy people across ages. Broader study findings: Strong correlation existed between TCR beta diversity and naive T cell percentage.

Together with a sample-barcoded 5' primer, a J-beta primer mix was included in a second PCR lasting about 7 to 12 cycles. TCRdb re-called the 5' RACE reads through MiXCR, storing one row per CDR3 protein. Of 650,000 to 800,000 distinct CDR3 sequences listed, 44% were seen once; the top ten hold 15% to 25%. This clonotype was seen only a few times. Its antigen is not known. This CDR3 is 18 amino acids long. V shed 2 bases and J 0 bases; nucleotides not matched to a gene: 8. Germline CDR1 and CDR2: MNHEY and SVGAGI. The sequenced sample was blood. The chain uses TRBV6-5 and TRBJ1-1; 11 bases line up with TRBD1. The receptor's source is a man aged 55 to 70 in good health. The CDR3 DNA reads TGTGCCAGCAGTTACCCACCTGGACAGGGGGCTATGAACACTGAAGCTTTCTTT. Encoded protein: CASSYPPGQGAMNTEAFF.